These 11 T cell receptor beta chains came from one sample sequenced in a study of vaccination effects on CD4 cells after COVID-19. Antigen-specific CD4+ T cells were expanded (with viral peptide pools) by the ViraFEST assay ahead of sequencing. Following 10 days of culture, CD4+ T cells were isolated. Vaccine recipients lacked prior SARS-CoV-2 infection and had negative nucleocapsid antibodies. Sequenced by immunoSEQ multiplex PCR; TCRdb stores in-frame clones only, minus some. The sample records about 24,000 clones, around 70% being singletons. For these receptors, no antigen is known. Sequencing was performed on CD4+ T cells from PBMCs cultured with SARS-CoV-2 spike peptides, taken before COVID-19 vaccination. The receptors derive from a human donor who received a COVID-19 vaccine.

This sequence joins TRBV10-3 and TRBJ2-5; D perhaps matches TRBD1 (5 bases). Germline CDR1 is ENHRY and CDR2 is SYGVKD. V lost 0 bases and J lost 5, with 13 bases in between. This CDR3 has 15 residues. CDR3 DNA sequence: TGTGCCATCAGTGAGTCCGTAGGGGTCGGGGAGACCCAGTACTTC. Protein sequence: CAISESVGVGETQYF.

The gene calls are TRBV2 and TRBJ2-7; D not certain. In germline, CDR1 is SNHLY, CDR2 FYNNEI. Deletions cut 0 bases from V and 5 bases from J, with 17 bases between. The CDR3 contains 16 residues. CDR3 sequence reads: CASSEAGLVSIDEQYF. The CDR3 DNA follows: TGTGCCAGCAGTGAAGCAGGGCTAGTTAGTATCGACGAGCAGTACTTC. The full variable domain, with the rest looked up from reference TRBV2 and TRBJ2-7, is EPEVTQTPSHQVTQMGQEVILRCVPISNHLYFYWYRQILGQKVEFLVSFYNNEISEKSEIFDDQFSVERPDGSNFTLKIRSTKLEDSAMYFCASSEAGLVSIDEQYFGPGTRLTVT.

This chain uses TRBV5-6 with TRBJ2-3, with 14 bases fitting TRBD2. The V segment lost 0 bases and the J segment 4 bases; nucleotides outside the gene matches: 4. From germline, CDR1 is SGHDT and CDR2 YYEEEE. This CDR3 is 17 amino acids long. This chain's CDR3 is CASSLVGTSGGADTQYF. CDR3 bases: TGTGCCAGCAGCTTGGTAGGGACTAGCGGGGGAGCAGATACGCAGTATTTT.

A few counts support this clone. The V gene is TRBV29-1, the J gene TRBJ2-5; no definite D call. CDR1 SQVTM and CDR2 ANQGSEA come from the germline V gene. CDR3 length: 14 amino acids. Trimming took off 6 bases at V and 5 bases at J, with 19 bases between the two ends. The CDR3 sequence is CSVALTMTMETQYF. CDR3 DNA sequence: TGCAGCGTAGCTCTTACAATGACGATGGAGACCCAGTACTTC.

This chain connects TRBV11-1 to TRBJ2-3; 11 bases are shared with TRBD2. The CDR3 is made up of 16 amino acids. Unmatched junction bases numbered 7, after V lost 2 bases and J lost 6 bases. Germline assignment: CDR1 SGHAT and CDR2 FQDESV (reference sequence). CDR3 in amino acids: CASSLLLAGGTDTQYF. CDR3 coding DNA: TGTGCCAGCAGCTTATTGCTAGCGGGAGGAACGGATACGCAGTATTTT. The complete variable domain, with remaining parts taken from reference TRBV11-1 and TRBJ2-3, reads EAEVAQSPRYKITEKSQAVAFWCDPISGHATLYWYRQILGQGPELLVQFQDESVVDDSQLPKDRFSAERLKGVDSTLKIQPAELGDSAMYLCASSLLLAGGTDTQYFGPGTRLTVL.

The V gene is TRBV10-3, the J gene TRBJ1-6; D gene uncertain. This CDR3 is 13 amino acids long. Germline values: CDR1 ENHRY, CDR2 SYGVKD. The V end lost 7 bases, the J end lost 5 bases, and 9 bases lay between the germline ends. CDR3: CAITPQNNSPLHF. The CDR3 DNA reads TGTGCCATCACCCCCCAGAATAATTCACCCCTCCACTTT.

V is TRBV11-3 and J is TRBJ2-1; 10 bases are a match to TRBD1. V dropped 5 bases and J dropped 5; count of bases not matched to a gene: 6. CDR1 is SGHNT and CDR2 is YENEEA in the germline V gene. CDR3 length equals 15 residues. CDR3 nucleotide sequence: TGTGCCAGCAGCCACAGACAGGGGGCCCACAATGAGCAGTTCTTC. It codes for CASSHRQGAHNEQFF.

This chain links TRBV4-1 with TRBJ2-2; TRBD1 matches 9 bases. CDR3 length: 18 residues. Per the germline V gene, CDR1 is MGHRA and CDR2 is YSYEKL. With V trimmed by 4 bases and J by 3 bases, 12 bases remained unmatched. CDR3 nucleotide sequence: TGCGCCAGCAGCCGAACCGGGACAGGGTATTCGGACACCGGGGAGCTGTTTTTT. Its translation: CASSRTGTGYSDTGELFF.

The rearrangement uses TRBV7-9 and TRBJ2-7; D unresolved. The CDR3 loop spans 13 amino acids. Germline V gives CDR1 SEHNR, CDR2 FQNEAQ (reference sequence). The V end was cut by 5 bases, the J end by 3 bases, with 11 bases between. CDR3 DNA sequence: TGTGCCAGCAGCCCTGGTTCTCTCTACGAGCAGTACTTC. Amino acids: CASSPGSLYEQYF.

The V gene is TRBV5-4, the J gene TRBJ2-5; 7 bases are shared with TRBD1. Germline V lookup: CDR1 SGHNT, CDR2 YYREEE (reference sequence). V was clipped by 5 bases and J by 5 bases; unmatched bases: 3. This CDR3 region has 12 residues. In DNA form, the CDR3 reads TGTGCCAGCAGGTCCAGGGGGGAGACCCAGTACTTC. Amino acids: CASRSRGETQYF.

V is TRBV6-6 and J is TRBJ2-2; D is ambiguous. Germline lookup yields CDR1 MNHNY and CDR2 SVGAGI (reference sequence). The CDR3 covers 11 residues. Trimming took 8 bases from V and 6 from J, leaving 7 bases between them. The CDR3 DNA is TGTGCCAGCTTTAAGTCCGGGGAGCTGTTTTTT. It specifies CASFKSGELFF.